This T cell receptor (beta chain) comes out of a study of blood T cell repertoires in COVID-19. Study as a whole: Whether acute or convalescent, the COVID-19 samples came from the United States, Italy and Spain. PBMCs, B-cell-depleted T cells, or T cells were the source of the cDNA or gDNA that made up the material.

In the original workflow: Nucleated cell number was recorded as an estimate derived from reference gene primer amplification. Produced via immunoSEQ multiplex PCR; TCRdb's table is partial and in-frame only. V and J calls plus clone size are reproduced from that table; the DNA served to infer D and trimming. Of some 26,000 clones in the sample, under 85% were seen once. This clone has more than one count but fewer than ten. The receptor was derived from a man between 65 and 85 years old with acute or convalescent COVID-19. Material for sequencing was peripheral blood.

CDR3 sequence reads: CASSGITRGFGTEAFF. In nucleotides, the CDR3 is TGTGCCAGCAGTGGAATAACCCGAGGGTTCGGCACTGAAGCTTTCTTT. The V and J genes are TRBV2 and TRBJ1-1; D is uncertain. With 4 bases removed from V and 4 bases from J, the gap between germline ends came to 19 bases. The germline V gene encodes CDR1 SNHLY and CDR2 FYNNEI. CDR3 length: 16 amino acids.